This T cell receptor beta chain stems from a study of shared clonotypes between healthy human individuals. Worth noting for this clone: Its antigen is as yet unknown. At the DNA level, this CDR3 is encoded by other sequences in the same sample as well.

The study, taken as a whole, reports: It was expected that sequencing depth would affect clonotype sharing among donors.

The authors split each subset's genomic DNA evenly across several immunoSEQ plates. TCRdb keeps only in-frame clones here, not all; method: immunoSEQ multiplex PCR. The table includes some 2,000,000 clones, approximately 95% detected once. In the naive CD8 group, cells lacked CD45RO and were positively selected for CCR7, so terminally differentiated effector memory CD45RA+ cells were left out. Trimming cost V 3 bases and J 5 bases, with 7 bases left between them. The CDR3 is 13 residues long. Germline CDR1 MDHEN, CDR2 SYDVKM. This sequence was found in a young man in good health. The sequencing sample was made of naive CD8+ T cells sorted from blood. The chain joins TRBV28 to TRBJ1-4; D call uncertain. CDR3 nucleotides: TGTGCCAGCAGTTTCCGGAGAAATGAAAAACTGTTTTTT. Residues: CASSFRRNEKLFF.